The 9 T cell receptor beta chains given below trace back to one sample, sequenced in a study of T-cell reconstitution after alpha-beta-depleted transplantation in children. Unique molecular identifiers tagged the TCRbeta library. One entry per CDR3 protein, called by TCRdb with MiXCR from the PCR reads. The data show hundreds of thousands of distinct CDR3 sequences, 11% seen once. The sample here was PBMCs, taken before TCRalphabeta/CD19-depleted stem cell transplant. The source is a child less than two years old with acute myeloid leukemia, due to receive a stem cell transplant.

The table lists this clonotype with many counts. This chain joins TRBV27 and TRBJ2-7; the match to TRBD1 covers 7 bases. The junction had 11 bases not matched to a gene; V was cut back by 5 bases and J by 1 base. The CDR3 is 16 residues long. Germline V gene sequence: CDR1 MNHEY, CDR2 SMNVEV (reference sequence). The CDR3: CASSPDPRQGSYEQYF. The CDR3 bases are TGTGCCAGCAGTCCCGACCCCAGACAGGGTTCCTACGAGCAGTACTTC.

This clonotype occurred many times. The chain combines TRBV12-3 or TRBV12-4 with TRBJ2-7, with a possible D match to TRBD2 (6 bases). The CDR3 extends over 14 amino acids. V was trimmed by 5 bases and J by 1 base, leaving 12 bases between them. Here the CDR3 reads CASSPPGTSYEQYF. CDR3 DNA: TGTGCCAGCAGTCCGCCTGGGACTTCCTACGAGCAGTACTTC.

This clonotype was counted ten times or more. The rearrangement joins TRBV4-2 to TRBJ2-1; 8 bases line up with TRBD2. J was trimmed by 0 bases and V by 0 bases; bases with no gene match: 4. The CDR3 is 17 residues long. The germline gives CDR1 LGHNA, CDR2 YNFKEQ. This CDR3 reads CASSQEGSGSSYNEQFF. DNA of the CDR3: TGTGCCAGCAGCCAAGAGGGCAGCGGGAGCTCCTACAATGAGCAGTTCTTC.

This chain joins TRBV19 and TRBJ2-4; the match to TRBD1 covers 10 bases. Germline V gene data show CDR1 as LNHDA and CDR2 as SQIVND (reference sequence). J was trimmed by 7 bases and V by 5 bases; bases with no gene match: 2. The CDR3 is 13 residues long. CDR3 DNA sequence: TGTGCCAGTAGTGGGACAGGGGACAACATTCAGTACTTC. Protein: CASSGTGDNIQYF.

V usage is TRBV7-3 and J usage is TRBJ1-1, with 7 bases fitting TRBD1. V gave up 4 bases and J gave up 3 bases; unmatched junction bases: 5. The CDR3 runs 14 residues. Per the germline V gene, CDR1 is SGHTA and CDR2 is FQGTGA. The CDR3: CASSSDRRDTEAFF. The CDR3 DNA sequence: TGTGCCAGCAGCTCGGACAGGAGGGACACTGAAGCTTTCTTT.

This clonotype was counted many times. The V and J genes are TRBV20-1 and TRBJ2-3, with unresolved D. CDR1 DFQATT and CDR2 SNEGSKA come from the germline V gene (reference sequence). V was trimmed by 2 bases and J by 3 bases, leaving 12 bases between them. CDR3 size: 14 residues. The CDR3 sequence is CSARFLDATDTQYF. The CDR3 DNA is TGCAGTGCTAGATTTCTCGACGCTACAGATACGCAGTATTTT.

This clonotype was seen many times. The J gene is TRBJ2-7, the V gene TRBV5-1, with 9 bases matching TRBD1. The CDR3 is 16 amino acids. V lost 3 bases, J lost 2 bases, and 9 bases stayed unmatched. Germline V lookup: CDR1 SGHRS, CDR2 YFSETQ. The CDR3 bases are TGCGCCAGCAGCTGGACCGCCGGGACAGGGACCTACGAGCAGTACTTC. It translates to CASSWTAGTGTYEQYF.

This clonotype appeared many times. V is TRBV10-3 and J is TRBJ1-1; D may be TRBD1 (6 bases). V lost 6 bases to trimming and J lost 0 bases, with 14 bases between them. This CDR3 has 15 residues. Per germline, CDR1 ENHRY and CDR2 SYGVKD. In DNA form, the CDR3 reads TGTGCCATCAGCACAGGGCCGGCGGTGAACACTGAAGCTTTCTTT. It translates to CAISTGPAVNTEAFF.

This clonotype was seen ten or more times. V gene TRBV10-3 combines with J gene TRBJ1-1; 9 nucleotides align to TRBD1. This CDR3 comprises 14 residues. Trimming cost V 5 bases and J 6 bases; bases outside gene matches: 7. Germline V gene lookup returns CDR1 ENHRY and CDR2 SYGVKD. The DNA of the CDR3 is TGTGCCATCAGTATAACAGGGGGCGCGTCTGAAGCTTTCTTT. Translation gives CAISITGGASEAFF.